Listed below are T cell receptor beta chains from one sample, sequenced in a study of T cells in Graves' hyperthyroidism and ophthalmopathy. One entry per CDR3 protein, called by TCRdb with MiXCR from the multiplex PCR reads. In the table there are a few hundred thousand distinct CDR3 sequences, around 46% of which are singletons. Sequencing input: peripheral blood or thyroid tissue (not recorded which). The receptors stem from a woman between 18 and 29 years old with Graves' hyperthyroidism. Each CDR3 is given with its conserved first and last residue.

v_call	j_call	cdr3_aa
TRBV13	TRBJ1-1	CASSWRQMNTEAFF
TRBV12-5	TRBJ2-5	CASGLRQGTLETQYF
TRBV20-1	TRBJ1-4	CSASMGGLEEKLFF
TRBV29-1	TRBJ1-5	CSVGRRQETQHF
TRBV9	TRBJ2-2	CASSIVGSNTGELFF
TRBV20-1	TRBJ1-2	CSARDRERSNYGYTF
TRBV19	TRBJ1-5	CASSTSGRDNQPQHF
TRBV19	TRBJ2-2	CASSKPGTHTGELFF
TRBV15	TRBJ1-1	CATSRDLRTVNTEAFF
TRBV10-3	TRBJ2-2	CAISGTSNTGELFF
TRBV2	TRBJ1-2	CASTRGLWGYTF
TRBV11-2	TRBJ2-7	CASTSRAGEGNYEQYF
TRBV10-3	TRBJ2-5	CAISEGGLAGTETQYF
TRBV5-8	TRBJ1-2	CASSLALGGPSGEGHTF
TRBV7-6	TRBJ2-7	CASSSGTSGAMRYF
TRBV10-3	TRBJ2-1	CAISRTSGSISEQFF
TRBV19	TRBJ2-5	CASSIFELGRRETQYF
TRBV14	TRBJ2-7	CASSHQGIPEQYF
TRBV13	TRBJ1-6	CASTIGLTPSYNSPLHF
TRBV30	TRBJ1-1	CAWGTGDRRSPEAFF
TRBV24-1	TRBJ2-7	CATSDPSRGADEQYF
TRBV29-1	TRBJ1-4	CSVRTGRDEKLFF
TRBV20-1	TRBJ1-1	CSARGGGPGAEAFF
TRBV2	TRBJ2-5	CASRGGQGGNQPQYF
TRBV29-1	TRBJ2-5	CSILTGEGAQYF
TRBV5-1	TRBJ1-6	CASRADGRSPLYF
TRBV5-1	NA	CASRTGASGMNEQFF
TRBV5-8	TRBJ1-2	CASSTTSTGDYGYTF
TRBV29-1	TRBJ1-4	CSVNGISQTNEKLFF
TRBV10-1	TRBJ1-4	CASSPPLGIDANEKLFF
TRBV9	TRBJ2-5	CASSVGRDQGETQYF
TRBV7-8	TRBJ2-1	CASSQGRRSEQFF
TRBV2	TRBJ2-7	CASRSTRVSYNEQYF
TRBV7-3	TRBJ1-1	CASSLTGTVVNTEAFF
TRBV20-1	TRBJ2-5	CSARVSDRATQYF
TRBV12-5	TRBJ2-7	CASGLEPFYEQYF
TRBV7-9	TRBJ2-7	CASSRRSGTLTYEQYF
TRBV19	TRBJ1-5	CASAGQGNQPQHF
TRBV5-6	TRBJ1-1	CASSRTAGRNTEAFF
TRBV6-5	TRBJ1-6	CASSSSGTGFVTLHF
TRBV4-3	TRBJ2-7	CASSQVIGHYEQYF